These 21 T cell receptor beta chains originate from one sample sequenced in a study of regulatory T cells in long-lasting Graves disease. CDR3-region Arm-PCR and iRepertoire HTBI primers produced the TCR beta libraries. Using its own MiXCR run on the multiplex PCR reads, TCRdb lists one record per CDR3 protein. The profile covers around 450,000 distinct CDR3 sequences, with approximately 15% appearing a single time and over 15% taken by the ten largest. Time point meaning: newly diagnosed GD, antithyroid drugs for less than 3 months. With RNA extracted from PBMCs as input, the TCR library was made. These sequences were also reported in another study, on T cells in Graves' hyperthyroidism and ophthalmopathy.

The specimen comprised peripheral blood mononuclear cells (PBMCs), sampled at new diagnosis, from a patient treated with antithyroid drugs. The receptors stem from a woman aged 25 to 39 with Graves disease.

This clonotype was seen more than once but under ten times. This chain uses TRBV6-1 with TRBJ1-1, with D possibly being TRBD1 (5 bases). The germline V gene encodes CDR1 MNHNS and CDR2 SASEGT. The CDR3 loop spans 13 amino acids. V was trimmed by 3 bases and J by 5 bases, leaving 10 bases between them. The CDR3 loop is CASSENRGTEAFF. The DNA of the CDR3 is TGTGCCAGCAGTGAGAATAGGGGAACTGAAGCTTTCTTT.

This clonotype was found many times. The chain is built from TRBV13 and TRBJ2-2; 10 positions agree with TRBD2. The CDR3 contains 17 residues. The germline gives CDR1 PRHDT, CDR2 FYEKMQ (reference sequence). The junction had 10 bases not matched to a gene; V was cut back by 5 bases and J by 4 bases. CDR3 coding DNA: TGTGCCAGCAGCCCAACCTGGACTAGCGGACTCACCGGGGAGCTGTTTTTT. Translating gives CASSPTWTSGLTGELFF.

There are many counts of this clonotype. The rearrangement joins TRBV27 to TRBJ2-7; 15 bases agree with TRBD2. CDR1 is MNHEY and CDR2 is SMNVEV in the germline V gene (reference sequence). The CDR3 is 16 residues long. V dropped 8 bases and J dropped 4; count of bases not matched to a gene: 9. CDR3 coding DNA: TGTGCCAGCGGATCCCCGGGACTAGCGGGAGGATACGAGCAGTACTTC. Translated, it gives CASGSPGLAGGYEQYF.

The table lists this clonotype with many counts. The chain uses TRBV2 and TRBJ1-5; TRBD1 is a possible D gene (5 bases). Germline assignment: CDR1 SNHLY and CDR2 FYNNEI. The CDR3 is made up of 15 amino acids. V was shortened by 5 bases and J by 1 base, with 12 bases between the two germline ends. The CDR3 is CASSIDRISNQPQHF. In DNA form, the CDR3 reads TGTGCCAGCAGTATAGACAGAATCAGCAATCAGCCCCAGCATTTT.

This clonotype showed up many times. The chain is built from TRBV13 and TRBJ2-1, with D perhaps TRBD2 (7 bases). Germline lookup yields CDR1 PRHDT and CDR2 FYEKMQ (reference sequence). V lost 5 bases, J lost 4 bases, and 27 bases lay in between. The CDR3 contains 19 residues. The CDR3 DNA reads TGTGCCAGCAGCCTGAAGGCCAGCGGGACACCAAAGACATACAATGAGCAGTTCTTC. As protein: CASSLKASGTPKTYNEQFF.

This clonotype was observed many times. The chain carries TRBV30 and TRBJ2-2, with 7 bases matching TRBD2. V shed 7 bases and J 4 bases; nucleotides not matched to a gene: 6. Germline V gene lookup returns CDR1 GTSNPN and CDR2 SVGIG (reference sequence). This CDR3 contains 13 residues. CDR3 loop: CASPGGPTGELFF. CDR3 coding DNA: TGTGCCTCCCCGGGAGGCCCCACCGGGGAGCTGTTTTTT.

Many counts were recorded for this clonotype. The V gene is TRBV7-6, the J gene TRBJ2-3; D ambiguous. The V end was cut by 5 bases, the J end by 6 bases, with 12 bases between. The CDR3 loop spans 13 amino acids. CDR1 and CDR2 from the germline V gene are SGHVS and FNYEAQ. CDR3 sequence reads: CASSPSLRDTQYF. CDR3 coding DNA: TGTGCCAGCAGCCCGTCACTTCGCGATACGCAGTATTTT.

This clonotype was counted between two and nine times. CDR3 protein: CASSENTGTWNTGELFF. In DNA, the CDR3 is TGTGCCAGCTCAGAAAACACCGGGACTTGGAACACCGGGGAGCTGTTTTTT. This sequence joins TRBV18 and TRBJ2-2; a possible D gene is TRBD2 (6 bases). The CDR3 consists of 17 residues. The V and J ends lost 5 bases and 1 base respectively, with 17 bases between them. Per germline, CDR1 KGHSH and CDR2 LQKENI.

This clonotype was seen ten or more times. This chain links TRBV6-2 or TRBV6-3 with TRBJ2-1, with 7 positions matching TRBD2. Germline CDR1 and CDR2: MNHEY and SVGEGT. The CDR3 totals 14 residues. The V and J ends lost 8 bases and 4 bases, in that order; junction bases with no gene match: 8. The chain's CDR3 is CASLSSGSYNEQFF. In nucleotides, the CDR3 is TGTGCCAGCCTGTCTAGCGGTAGTTACAATGAGCAGTTCTTC.

The chain uses TRBV29-1 and TRBJ2-3, with D unresolved. The CDR3 sequence is 11 residues long. V dropped 8 bases and J dropped 3 bases, with 9 bases sitting between them. Germline CDR1 and CDR2: SQVTM and ANQGSEA. CDR3 protein: CSLPGTDTQYF. CDR3 sequence (DNA): TGCAGCCTCCCCGGGACAGATACGCAGTATTTT.

This clonotype has only a few counts. The J gene is TRBJ2-1, the V gene TRBV5-1; 9 positions agree with TRBD1. Germline trimming cut 5 bases from V and 6 bases from J; bases unmatched to any gene: 9. Germline V lookup: CDR1 SGHRS, CDR2 YFSETQ. This CDR3 has 15 amino acids. As DNA, the CDR3 is TGCGCCAGCAGTTTCCGGGACAGGGCTTCCAATGAGCAGTTCTTC. Amino acid sequence: CASSFRDRASNEQFF.

The gene calls are TRBV4-1 and TRBJ2-5; 9 bases are shared with TRBD2. Germline V gene sequence: CDR1 MGHRA, CDR2 YSYEKL. The V gene end was trimmed by 0 bases and the J gene end by 5 bases; junction bases not matched to a gene: 7. The CDR3 consists of 16 residues. The CDR3: CASSQELGTSGETQYF. DNA of the CDR3: TGCGCCAGCAGCCAAGAACTGGGAACTAGCGGGGAGACCCAGTACTTC.

The chain joins TRBV18 to TRBJ2-2; D may be TRBD1 (6 bases). Germline V lookup: CDR1 KGHSH, CDR2 LQKENI. V was shortened by 5 bases and J by 0 bases, with 10 bases between the two germline ends. The CDR3 sequence is 15 residues long. The CDR3 loop is CASSAYRANTGELFF. CDR3 DNA sequence: TGTGCCAGCTCAGCTTACAGGGCGAACACCGGGGAGCTGTTTTTT.

This clonotype showed up just a few times. The V call is TRBV29-1, the J call TRBJ1-1; 11 nucleotides align to TRBD1. The V segment lost 6 bases and the J segment 4 bases; nucleotides outside the gene matches: 4. CDR1 SQVTM and CDR2 ANQGSEA come from the germline V gene. CDR3 length equals 13 residues. The CDR3 DNA sequence: TGCAGCGTGGGACAGGGGGACTTCACTGAAGCTTTCTTT. Translated, it gives CSVGQGDFTEAFF.

This clonotype was counted ten times or more. CDR3 loop: CASGPGEFNQPQHF. CDR3 sequence (DNA): TGTGCCAGCGGCCCAGGGGAGTTCAATCAGCCCCAGCATTTT. J is TRBJ1-5 and V is TRBV2, with D possibly matching TRBD1 (6 bases). Germline V gene data show CDR1 as SNHLY and CDR2 as FYNNEI. This CDR3 is 14 amino acids long. V was trimmed by 8 bases and J by 3 bases, leaving 14 bases between them.

The table lists this clonotype with many counts. The chain links TRBV20-1 to TRBJ1-1; 11 bases fit TRBD1. There are 14 residues in the CDR3. Germline lookup yields CDR1 DFQATT and CDR2 SNEGSKA (reference sequence). J gave up 5 bases and V 3 bases, and 5 bases lay outside the gene matches. The CDR3 coding sequence is TGCAGTGCTAGGGACAGGGGGCTGGGGACTGAAGCTTTCTTT. Amino acids: CSARDRGLGTEAFF.

This clonotype has at least ten counts. This chain uses TRBV7-7 with TRBJ2-6; 7 nucleotides align to TRBD1. The V and J ends lost 2 bases and 0 bases, in that order; junction bases with no gene match: 4. Germline values: CDR1 SSHAT, CDR2 FNYEAQ (reference sequence). The CDR3 has 17 residues. CDR3 sequence reads: CASSLTDRISGANVLTF. In DNA, the CDR3 is TGTGCCAGCAGCTTAACGGACAGGATCTCTGGGGCCAACGTCCTGACTTTC.

In this sample, this clonotype turned up a few times. The chain uses TRBV5-1 and TRBJ2-4; D is uncertain. V lost 6 bases, J lost 0 bases, and 4 bases lay in between. Germline-derived CDR1 and CDR2 are SGHRS and YFSETQ. This CDR3 spans 12 amino acids. As DNA, the CDR3 is TGCGCCAGCATCGTAGCCAAAAACATTCAGTACTTC. It is translated as CASIVAKNIQYF.

The chain combines TRBV7-2 with TRBJ2-7; 8 nucleotides agree with TRBD2. This CDR3 has 14 amino acids. Germline-derived CDR1 and CDR2 are SGHTA and FQGNSA. V was clipped by 4 bases and J by 1 base; unmatched bases: 3. CDR3 sequence: CASSSGGGSYEQYF. CDR3 nucleotide sequence: TGTGCCAGCAGCTCGGGGGGGGGTTCCTACGAGCAGTACTTC. The full variable domain, its missing parts supplied by reference TRBV7-2 and TRBJ2-7, is GAGVSQSPSNKVTEKGKDVELRCDPISGHTALYWYRQSLGQGLEFLIYFQGNSAPDKSGLPSDRFSAERTGGSVSTLTIQRTQQEDSAVYLCASSSGGGSYEQYFGPGTRLTVT.

In this sample, this clonotype turned up many times. The CDR3 spells CASTPLGGGNTGELFF. Written as DNA, the CDR3 is TGTGCCAGCACCCCCTTAGGGGGAGGTAACACCGGGGAGCTGTTTTTT. This sequence joins TRBV7-8 and TRBJ2-2; D could derive from TRBD1 or TRBD2 (6 bases each). V lost 7 bases to trimming and J lost 2 bases, with 17 bases between them. CDR1 and CDR2 (germline): SGHVS, FQNEAQ. The CDR3 has 16 amino acids. The complete variable domain, with remaining parts taken from reference TRBV7-8 and TRBJ2-2, reads GAGVSQSPRYKVAKRGQDVALRCDPISGHVSLFWYQQALGQGPEFLTYFQNEAQLDKSGLPSDRFFAERPEGSVSTLKIQRTQQEDSAVYLCASTPLGGGNTGELFFGEGSRLTVL.

Many counts were recorded for this clonotype. The chain employs TRBV11-2 and TRBJ2-1, with 10 positions matching TRBD2. With 5 bases clipped from V and 2 bases from J, the junction kept 12 bases outside the gene matches. CDR3 size: 18 residues. The germline gives CDR1 SGHAT, CDR2 FQNNGV. CDR3 amino acids: CASSQPRTSGEAYNEQFF. CDR3 DNA: TGTGCCAGCAGCCAACCCCGCACTAGCGGGGAGGCCTACAATGAGCAGTTCTTC.